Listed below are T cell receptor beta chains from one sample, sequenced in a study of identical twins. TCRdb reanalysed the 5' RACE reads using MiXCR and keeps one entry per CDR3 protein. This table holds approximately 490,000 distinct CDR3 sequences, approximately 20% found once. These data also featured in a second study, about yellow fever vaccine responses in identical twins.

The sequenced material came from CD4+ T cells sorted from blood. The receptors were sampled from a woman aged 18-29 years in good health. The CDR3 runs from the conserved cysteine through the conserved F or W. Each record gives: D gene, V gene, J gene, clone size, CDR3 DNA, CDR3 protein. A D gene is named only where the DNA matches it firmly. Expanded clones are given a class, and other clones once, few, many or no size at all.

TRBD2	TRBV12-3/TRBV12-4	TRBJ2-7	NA	TGTGCCAGCAGTTGGACTAGCGGGAGGACCTACGAGCAGTACTTC	CASSWTSGRTYEQYF
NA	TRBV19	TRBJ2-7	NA	TGTGCCAGTAGTAACATACCCCAGACAGCCAGGAGCTCCTACGAGCAGTACTTC	CASSNIPQTARSSYEQYF
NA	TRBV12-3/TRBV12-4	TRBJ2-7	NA	TGTGCCAGCAGTCACTCCTTTTTTAGGGCAGATTCCGAGCAGTACTTC	CASSHSFFRADSEQYF
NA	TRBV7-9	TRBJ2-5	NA	TGTGCCAGCAGCTTAGCGGGGGCTTGGGCCCAGTACTTC	CASSLAGAWAQYF
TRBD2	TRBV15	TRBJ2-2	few	TGTGCCACCAGGACACTAGCGGGAGGGTCTTTCACCGGGGAGCTGTTTTTT	CATRTLAGGSFTGELFF
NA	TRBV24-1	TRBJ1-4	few	TGTGCCACCAGTGACCCCGGCCTTAATGAAAAACTGTTTTTT	CATSDPGLNEKLFF
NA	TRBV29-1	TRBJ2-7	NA	TGCAGCGGACGGACTGGATCCTACGAGCAGTACTTC	CSGRTGSYEQYF
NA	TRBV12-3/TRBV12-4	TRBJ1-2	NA	TGTGCCAGCAGTTTAGACAGGGTTGGCTACACCTTC	CASSLDRVGYTF
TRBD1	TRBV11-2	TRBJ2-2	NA	TGTGCCAGCAGCCAAAACCGGGACAGGGTTTGGACCGGGGAGCTGTTTTTT	CASSQNRDRVWTGELFF
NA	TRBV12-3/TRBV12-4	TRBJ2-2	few	TGTGCCAGCAGACTGCAGCAGGGCACCGGGGAGCTGTTTTTT	CASRLQQGTGELFF
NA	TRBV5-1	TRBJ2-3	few	TGCGCCAGCAGCTTGGGGATCAGAACAGATACGCAGTATTTT	CASSLGIRTDTQYF
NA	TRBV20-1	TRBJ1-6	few	TGCAGTGCTAGAGAGGGGGGTAATTCACCCCTCCACTTT	CSAREGGNSPLHF
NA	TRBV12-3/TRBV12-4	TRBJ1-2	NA	TGTGCCAGCACCTCAGGGTCAGGAAACTATGGCTACACCTTC	CASTSGSGNYGYTF
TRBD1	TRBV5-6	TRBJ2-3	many	TGTGCCAGCAGCTCACACAGGGGATTGAGCACAGATACGCAGTATTTT	CASSSHRGLSTDTQYF
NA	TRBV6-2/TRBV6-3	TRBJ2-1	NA	TGTGCCAGCAGTTACGTATTACGGACTAGGGGGAACAATGAGCAGTTCTTC	CASSYVLRTRGNNEQFF
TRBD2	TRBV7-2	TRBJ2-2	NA	TGTGCCAGCAGCTTTACTAGCGGGATCACCGGGGAGCTGTTTTTT	CASSFTSGITGELFF
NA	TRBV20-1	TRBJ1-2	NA	TGCAGTGCTAGTGAGACACCCAACTATGGCTACACCTTC	CSASETPNYGYTF
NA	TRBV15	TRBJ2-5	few	TGTGCCACCAGCAGAGAAAGGGGGGTCCCTGAGGAGACCCAGTACTTC	CATSRERGVPEETQYF
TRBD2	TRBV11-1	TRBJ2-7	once	TGTGCCAGCAGCCCGACTAGCGGGAGAGTCCTCATTATTAATAGGCAGTACTTC	CASSPTSGRVLIINRQYF
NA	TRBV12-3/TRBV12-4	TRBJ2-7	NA	TGTGCCAGCAGCCTACAGGCCGCCAGCTCCTACGAGCAGTACTTC	CASSLQAASSYEQYF
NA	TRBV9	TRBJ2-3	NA	TGTGCCAGTGCGATAGAGGGGCGCACAGATACGCAGTATTTT	CASAIEGRTDTQYF
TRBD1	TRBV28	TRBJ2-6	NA	TGTGCCAGCAGTACAGGGGGCGCTGGGGCCAACGTCCTGACTTTC	CASSTGGAGANVLTF
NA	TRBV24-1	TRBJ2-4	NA	TGTGCCACCAGTGATTTGAGAAACATTCAGTACTTC	CATSDLRNIQYF
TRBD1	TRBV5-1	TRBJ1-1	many	TGCGCCAGCAGAAACTCCCGGGACAGTCGGGAGAACACTGAAGCTTTCTTT	CASRNSRDSRENTEAFF
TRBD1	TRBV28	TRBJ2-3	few	TGTGCCAGCAGTTTCGGGGACAGGGGCACAGATACGCAGTATTTT	CASSFGDRGTDTQYF
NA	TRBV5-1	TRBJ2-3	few	TGCGCCAGCAGCTGGGGCGGGCGTTCTAGCACAGATACGCAGTATTTT	CASSWGGRSSTDTQYF
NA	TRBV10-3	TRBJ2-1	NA	TGTGCCATCAGTGAGTCAGGAGGGATATACTACAATGAGCAGTTCTTC	CAISESGGIYYNEQFF
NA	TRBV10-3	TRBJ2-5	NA	TGTGCCATCAGTGAACCCCAAGAGACCCAGTACTTC	CAISEPQETQYF
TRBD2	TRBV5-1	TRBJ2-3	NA	TGCGCCAGCAGCTTGGCGATGGATAGCGGGAGTAATACGCAGTATTTT	CASSLAMDSGSNTQYF
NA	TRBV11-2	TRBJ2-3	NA	TGTGCCAGCAGCTTAGACGAAATAATGCAGTATTTT	CASSLDEIMQYF
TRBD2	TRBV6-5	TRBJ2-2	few	TGTGCCAGCAGTTACTCGATAGCGGGTGATCCGAACACCGGGGAGCTGTTTTTT	CASSYSIAGDPNTGELFF
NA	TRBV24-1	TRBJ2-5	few	TGTGCCACCAGTGGTACGGGGGGCCTAGCAGGGACCCAGTACTTC	CATSGTGGLAGTQYF
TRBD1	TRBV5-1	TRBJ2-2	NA	TGCGCCAGCAGCCAGGACAGGGCGAGTATTACCGGGGAGCTGTTTTTT	CASSQDRASITGELFF
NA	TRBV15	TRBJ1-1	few	TGTGCCACCAGGCCGGGGAAGGGAGCTGAAGCTTTCTTT	CATRPGKGAEAFF
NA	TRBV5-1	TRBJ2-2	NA	TGCGCCAGCAGCTTGGGAAACCAGAACACCGGGGAGCTGTTTTTT	CASSLGNQNTGELFF
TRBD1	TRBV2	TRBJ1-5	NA	TGTGCCAGCAGTGAAAGGGGTTGGGGACAGGGGGGTGTCAATCAGCCCCAGCATTTT	CASSERGWGQGGVNQPQHF
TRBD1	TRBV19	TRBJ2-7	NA	TGTGCCAGTAGTAGGACCGGGACAGGGGACCGAGAGCAGTACTTC	CASSRTGTGDREQYF
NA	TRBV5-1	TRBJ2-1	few	TGCGCCAGCAGCTTGGGGGGACCGCTGGGGGGTGAGCAGTTCTTC	CASSLGGPLGGEQFF
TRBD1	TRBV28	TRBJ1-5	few	TGTGCCAGCACCCCAAACCGGGACAGGGGCGAGGGGCCCCAGCATTTT	CASTPNRDRGEGPQHF
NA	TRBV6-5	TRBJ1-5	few	TGTGCCAGCAGTCGCTCGGGGGCGTTAGAACAGCCCCAGCATTTT	CASSRSGALEQPQHF
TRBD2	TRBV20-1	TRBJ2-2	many	TGCAGTGCTAGAGATGTTAGGGGAGGGACCGGGGAGCTGTTTTTT	CSARDVRGGTGELFF
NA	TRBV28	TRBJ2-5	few	TGTGCCAGCAGTTTATTGGGGGTTCAGACCCAGTACTTC	CASSLLGVQTQYF
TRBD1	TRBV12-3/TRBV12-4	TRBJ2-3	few	TGTGCCAGCAGGCTCGCGGGACAGGGGCCCAAGGATACGCAGTATTTT	CASRLAGQGPKDTQYF
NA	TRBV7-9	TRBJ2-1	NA	TGTGCCAGCAGCTTATCCGTGGGAGCCAATGAGCAGTTCTTC	CASSLSVGANEQFF
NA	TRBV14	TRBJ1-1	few	TGTGCCAGCAGCATCCCACGCGGCAGAATGAACACTGAAGCTTTCTTT	CASSIPRGRMNTEAFF
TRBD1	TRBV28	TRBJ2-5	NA	TGTGCCAGCAGGGGGGACAGGGATTTTTTGACCCAGTACTTC	CASRGDRDFLTQYF
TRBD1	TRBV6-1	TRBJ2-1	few	TGTGCCAGCAGCTTGACAGGGGAAAATTACAATGAGCAGTTCTTC	CASSLTGENYNEQFF
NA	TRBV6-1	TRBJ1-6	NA	TGTGCCAGCAGTCCCGGGGGGGGTTTGAATTCACCCCTCCACTTT	CASSPGGGLNSPLHF
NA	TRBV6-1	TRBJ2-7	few	TGTGCCAGCAGATCGGGACACCGCTCCCACGAGCAGTACTTC	CASRSGHRSHEQYF
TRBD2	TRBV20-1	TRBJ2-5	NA	TGCAGTGCTAGAGATTATAGGCGGGAGGGCCATCTGGAGACCCAGTACTTC	CSARDYRREGHLETQYF